The 17 T cell receptor beta chains in this list originate from one sample, sequenced in a study of T cell responses to AZD1222 COVID-19 vaccine. Produced via immunoSEQ multiplex PCR; TCRdb's table is partial and in-frame only. Among fewer than 150,000 clones listed, 93% were seen once. The source material was peripheral blood, sampled on day 0 of AZD1222 vaccination. These receptors were taken from an adult in good health.

V is TRBV6-6 and J is TRBJ2-1, with D possibly TRBD2 on 7 matching bases. CDR3 length equals 16 residues. V was pared by 2 bases and J by 8 bases, with 19 bases between. Germline CDR1 is MNHNY and CDR2 is SVGAGI (reference sequence). In nucleotides, the CDR3 is TGTGCCAGCAGTTACAGGGGGAGCGGGATAGTCGATGAGCAGTTCTTC. It yields the protein CASSYRGSGIVDEQFF.

J is TRBJ2-1 and V is TRBV5-1; maybe TRBD1 (6 bases). Per the germline V gene, CDR1 is SGHRS and CDR2 is YFSETQ. Deletions cut 2 bases from V and 8 bases from J, with 11 bases between. CDR3 length: 13 amino acids. The CDR3 coding sequence is TGCGCCAGCAGCTTAGGACAGACCCATGAGCAGTTCTTC. As protein: CASSLGQTHEQFF.

The chain carries TRBV28 and TRBJ1-2, with 7 bases matching TRBD1. The CDR3 contains 13 residues. The ends lost 8 bases at V and 8 bases at J; junction bases unmatched: 11. Per germline, CDR1 MDHEN and CDR2 SYDVKM. In DNA, the CDR3 is TGTGCCAGCCGCGTTTCAGGGGGGGGAGGCTACACCTTC. Protein: CASRVSGGGGYTF.

V gene TRBV6-2 or TRBV6-3 combines with J gene TRBJ1-2; perhaps TRBD1 as D (5 bases). The ends were cut back, 6 bases at V and 8 bases at J, with 13 bases in the middle. The CDR3 covers 12 residues. In germline, CDR1 is MNHEY, CDR2 SVGEGT. The CDR3 sequence: CASSSGGYGYTF. CDR3 sequence (DNA): TGTGCCAGCAGCTCCGGGGGGTACGGCTACACCTTC.

The chain recombines TRBV5-5 with TRBJ1-2; TRBD1 matches at 11 bases. With 5 bases clipped from V and 4 bases from J, the junction kept 7 bases outside the gene matches. The CDR3 contains 15 residues. Germline V CDR1 and CDR2: SGHKS, YYEKEE (reference sequence). CDR3 nucleotides: TGTGCCAGCAGGGAACGGGACAGGGGGATCTATGGCTACACCTTC. It codes for CASRERDRGIYGYTF. Looking up the rest from reference TRBV5-5 and TRBJ1-2 gives the full variable domain: DAGVTQSPTHLIKTRGQQVTLRCSPISGHKSVSWYQQVLGQGPQFIFQYYEKEERGRGNFPDRFSARQFPNYSSELNVNALLLGDSALYLCASRERDRGIYGYTFGSGTRLTVV.

This chain connects TRBV10-2 to TRBJ1-5; no clear D gene. Deletions cut 0 bases from V and 6 bases from J, with 12 bases between. CDR3 length: 15 residues. Germline V gives CDR1 WSHSY, CDR2 SAAADI. The CDR3 DNA is TGCGCCAGCAGTGAGTCAGAGGCAAAAGGTCAGCCCCAGCATTTT. Encoded protein: CASSESEAKGQPQHF.

Only one count was recorded for this clone. The chain employs TRBV11-2 and TRBJ2-7; D not certain. The germline CDR1 and CDR2 sequences are SGHAT and FQNNGV. Trimming removed 3 bases at V and 7 bases at J, with 19 bases between. The CDR3 is made up of 15 amino acids. Written as DNA, the CDR3 is TGTGCCAGCAGCTTGACATCAACCGCGCGCCGGGAGCAGTACTTC. The encoded protein is CASSLTSTARREQYF. Filled out from reference TRBV11-2 and TRBJ2-7, the complete variable domain reads EAGVAQSPRYKIIEKRQSVAFWCNPISGHATLYWYQQILGQGPKLLIQFQNNGVVDDSQLPKDRFSAERLKGVDSTLKIQPAKLEDSAVYLCASSLTSTARREQYFGPGTRLTVT.

This clone was counted once. The rearrangement links TRBV4-1 to TRBJ2-4, with D perhaps TRBD1 or TRBD2 (6 bases each). V was pared by 0 bases and J by 1 base, with 25 bases between. The CDR3 spans 21 residues. Germline V gene data show CDR1 as MGHRA and CDR2 as YSYEKL. DNA for the CDR3: TGCGCCAGCAGCCAAGATGGAGGGGTCAGGCCCTCAGGGGTGGCCAAAAACATTCAGTACTTC. Translation gives CASSQDGGVRPSGVAKNIQYF.

The chain couples TRBV19 to TRBJ2-7; 11 bases are shared with TRBD2. The V and J ends lost 5 bases and 2 bases, in that order; junction bases with no gene match: 5. Germline V gene data show CDR1 as LNHDA and CDR2 as SQIVND (reference sequence). CDR3 length: 15 residues. The DNA of the CDR3 is TGTGCCAGTAGTCCTACTAGCGGGGGACCCTACGAGCAGTACTTC. It is translated as CASSPTSGGPYEQYF. Full variable domain (remainder filled in from reference TRBV19 and TRBJ2-7): DGGITQSPKYLFRKEGQNVTLSCEQNLNHDAMYWYRQDPGQGLRLIYYSQIVNDFQKGDIAEGYSVSREKKESFPLTVTSAQKNPTAFYLCASSPTSGGPYEQYFGPGTRLTVT.

For the CDR3, the DNA is TGTGCCACCAGCAGAGGACAAGCGAGTGAAAAACTGTTTTTT. Amino acid sequence: CATSRGQASEKLFF. The chain uses TRBV15 and TRBJ1-4; D gene uncertain. The CDR3 covers 14 residues. The germline V and J ends were trimmed by 1 base and 7 bases, with 10 bases remaining between them. Germline V gene data show CDR1 as LNHNV and CDR2 as YYDKDF (reference sequence).

The chain uses TRBV4-1 and TRBJ2-2; 10 bases fit TRBD2. Germline lookup yields CDR1 MGHRA and CDR2 YSYEKL. There are 18 residues in the CDR3. The ends lost 1 base at V and 0 bases at J; junction bases unmatched: 5. This CDR3 reads CASSQAPLAGANTGELFF. The DNA for the CDR3 is TGCGCCAGCAGCCAAGCCCCCCTAGCGGGGGCGAACACCGGGGAGCTGTTTTTT.

This clone appeared a single time. The rearrangement joins TRBV4-1 to TRBJ2-1, with 8 bases lining up with TRBD2. The CDR3 contains 17 residues. V lost 4 bases and J lost 0; bases outside the gene matches: 8. CDR1 MGHRA and CDR2 YSYEKL come from the germline V gene. This CDR3 is CASSRAIAGPSYNEQFF. The CDR3 DNA is TGCGCCAGCAGCCGAGCAATAGCGGGACCCTCCTACAATGAGCAGTTCTTC.

The chain carries TRBV7-2 and TRBJ1-2; D not certain. Germline V gene sequence: CDR1 SGHTA, CDR2 FQGNSA. The germline V and J ends were trimmed by 4 bases and 8 bases, with 14 bases remaining between them. This CDR3 has 13 amino acids. The CDR3 DNA reads as TGTGCCAGCAGCTCCGCGGGGAGATGGGGCTACACCTTC. Its protein product is CASSSAGRWGYTF.

By sample fraction, this clone is medium-sized. This chain joins TRBV6-4 and TRBJ2-1, with 11 bases fitting TRBD2. J was trimmed by 3 bases and V by 3 bases; bases with no gene match: 4. This CDR3 is 16 amino acids long. In germline, CDR1 is MRHNA, CDR2 SNTAGT. The CDR3 loop reads CASSETGTSGYNEQFF. The CDR3 DNA reads as TGTGCCAGCAGTGAGACCGGGACTAGCGGCTACAATGAGCAGTTCTTC.

The chain links TRBV19 to TRBJ2-7; D is tentatively TRBD1 or TRBD2 (6 bases each). The CDR3 has 14 residues. CDR1 is LNHDA, CDR2 SQIVND, per germline (reference sequence). Trimming stripped 3 bases from V and 4 bases from J, with 13 bases between. The CDR3 DNA reads as TGTGCCAGTAGTATTGCCGGGGGCGGATACGAGCAGTACTTC. Amino acids: CASSIAGGGYEQYF.

The table lists this clone with a count of one. The gene calls are TRBV28 and TRBJ2-6; tentatively, D is TRBD1 (5 bases). This CDR3 has 15 amino acids. CDR1 is MDHEN, CDR2 SYDVKM, per germline. The ends were cut back, 6 bases at V and 0 bases at J, with 9 bases in the middle. Written as DNA, the CDR3 is TGTGCCAGCAGGGACACAGGCTCTGGGGCCAACGTCCTGACTTTC. Protein: CASRDTGSGANVLTF.

This clone was recorded once. This rearrangement joins TRBV20-1 to TRBJ2-3, with a weak D call TRBD2 (6 bases). The CDR3 runs to 14 residues. V was shortened by 3 bases and J by 0 bases, with 10 bases between the two germline ends. Per the germline V gene, CDR1 is DFQATT and CDR2 is SNEGSKA (reference sequence). For the CDR3, the DNA is TGCAGTGCTAGTTCACTAGCTAGCACAGATACGCAGTATTTT. Protein sequence: CSASSLASTDTQYF.